This T cell receptor (beta chain) was found in a study of blood T cell repertoires in COVID-19. In the study overall: The cDNA or gDNA used as material had been derived from T cells, B-cell-depleted T cells, or PBMCs.

Original processing notes: Amplified reference gene primers provided the basis for estimating nucleated cell counts. The assay was immunoSEQ multiplex PCR, and TCRdb's table has in-frame clones only and misses some. From that table come the V and J calls and clone size; the DNA was used to work out D and trimming. Among hundreds of thousands of clones listed, around 90% were seen once. Germline V CDR1 and CDR2: ENHRY, SYGVKD. The CDR3 totals 15 residues. Unmatched junction bases numbered 9, after V lost 10 bases and J lost 0 bases. This clonotype was sampled from a woman between 65 and 79 years old with COVID-19, enrolled during active disease. What was sequenced was peripheral blood. V gene TRBV10-3 combines with J gene TRBJ1-3; 7 bases map to TRBD1. CDR3 in amino acids: CATHEGQSSGNTIYF. Here the CDR3 DNA reads TGTGCCACCCATGAGGGACAGAGCTCTGGAAACACCATATATTTT.